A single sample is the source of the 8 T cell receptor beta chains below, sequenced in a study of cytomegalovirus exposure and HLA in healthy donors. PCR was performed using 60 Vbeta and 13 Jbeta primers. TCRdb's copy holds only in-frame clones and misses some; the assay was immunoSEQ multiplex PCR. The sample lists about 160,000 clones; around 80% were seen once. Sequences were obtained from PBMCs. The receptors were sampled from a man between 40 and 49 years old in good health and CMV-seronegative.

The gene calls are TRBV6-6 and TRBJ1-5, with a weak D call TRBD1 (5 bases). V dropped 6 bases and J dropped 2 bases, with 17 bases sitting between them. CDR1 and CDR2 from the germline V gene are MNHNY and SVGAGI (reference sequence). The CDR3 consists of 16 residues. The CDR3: CASRVSRRDGNQPQHF. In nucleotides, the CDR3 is TGTGCCAGCAGGGTGAGTAGGAGGGACGGCAATCAGCCCCAGCATTTT.

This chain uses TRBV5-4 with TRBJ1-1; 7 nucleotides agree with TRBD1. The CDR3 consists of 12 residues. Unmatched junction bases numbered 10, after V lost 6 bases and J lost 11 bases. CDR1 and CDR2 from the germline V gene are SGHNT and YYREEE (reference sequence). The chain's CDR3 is CASIIAGQPAFF. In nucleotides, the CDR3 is TGTGCCAGCATCATCGCGGGACAGCCGGCTTTCTTT. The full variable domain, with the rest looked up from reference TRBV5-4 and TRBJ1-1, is ETGVTQSPTHLIKTRGQQVTLRCSSQSGHNTVSWYQQALGQGPQFIFQYYREEENGRGNFPPRFSGLQFPNYSSELNVNALELDDSALYLCASIIAGQPAFFGQGTRLTVV.

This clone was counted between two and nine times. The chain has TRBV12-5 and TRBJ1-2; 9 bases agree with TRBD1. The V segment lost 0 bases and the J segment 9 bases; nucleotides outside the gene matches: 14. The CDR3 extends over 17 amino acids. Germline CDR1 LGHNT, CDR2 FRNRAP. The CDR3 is CASGLVQGQGIRISYTF. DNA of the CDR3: TGTGCTAGTGGTTTGGTACAGGGACAGGGTATAAGGATTAGCTACACCTTC. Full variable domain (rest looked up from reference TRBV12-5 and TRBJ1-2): DARVTQTPRHKVTEMGQEVTMRCQPILGHNTVFWYRQTMMQGLELLAYFRNRAPLDDSGMPKDRFSAEMPDATLATLKIQPSEPRDSAVYFCASGLVQGQGIRISYTFGSGTRLTVV.

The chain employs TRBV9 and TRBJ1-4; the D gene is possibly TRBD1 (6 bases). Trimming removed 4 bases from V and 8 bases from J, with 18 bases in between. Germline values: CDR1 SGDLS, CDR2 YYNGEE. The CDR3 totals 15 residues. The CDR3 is CASSTGGGGGEKLFF. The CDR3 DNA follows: TGTGCCAGCAGCACCGGGGGGGGAGGGGGAGAAAAACTGTTTTTT. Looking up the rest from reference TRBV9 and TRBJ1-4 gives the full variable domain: DSGVTQTPKHLITATGQRVTLRCSPRSGDLSVYWYQQSLDQGLQFLIQYYNGEERAKGNILERFSAQQFPDLHSELNLSSLELGDSALYFCASSTGGGGGEKLFFGSGTQLSVL.

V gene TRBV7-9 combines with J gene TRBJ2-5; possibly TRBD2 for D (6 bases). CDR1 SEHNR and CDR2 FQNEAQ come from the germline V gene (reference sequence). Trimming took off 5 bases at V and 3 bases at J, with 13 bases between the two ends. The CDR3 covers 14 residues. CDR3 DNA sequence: TGTGCCAGCAGCCCTAGAGCTAGCGAAGAGACCCAGTACTTC. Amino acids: CASSPRASEETQYF.

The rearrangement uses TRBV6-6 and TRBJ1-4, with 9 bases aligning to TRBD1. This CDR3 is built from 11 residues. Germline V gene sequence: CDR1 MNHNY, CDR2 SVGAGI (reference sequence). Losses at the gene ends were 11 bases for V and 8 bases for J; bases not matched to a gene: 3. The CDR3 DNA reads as TGTGCCGGAGGGACAGGGGAAAAACTGTTTTTT. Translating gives CAGGTGEKLFF.

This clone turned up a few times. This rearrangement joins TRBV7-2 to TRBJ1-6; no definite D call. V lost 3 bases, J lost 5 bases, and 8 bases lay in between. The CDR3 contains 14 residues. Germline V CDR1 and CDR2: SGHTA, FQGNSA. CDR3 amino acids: CASSLRAHNSPLHF. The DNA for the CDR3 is TGTGCCAGCAGCTTGCGGGCCCATAATTCACCCCTCCACTTT.

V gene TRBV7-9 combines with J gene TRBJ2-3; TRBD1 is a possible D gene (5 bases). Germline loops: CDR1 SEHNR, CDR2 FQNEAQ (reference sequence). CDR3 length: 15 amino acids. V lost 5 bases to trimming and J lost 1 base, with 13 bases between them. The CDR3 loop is CASSSRDAGTDTQYF. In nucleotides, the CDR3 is TGTGCCAGCAGCAGCAGGGATGCGGGCACAGATACGCAGTATTTT.